These 20 T cell receptor beta chains were all obtained from the same sample, sequenced in a study of blood T cell repertoires in COVID-19. Assay: immunoSEQ multiplex PCR; the TCRdb copy retains only in-frame clones and omits some. The sample records 150,000 to 200,000 clones, approximately 90% being singletons. Sample: peripheral blood. The receptor set was obtained from an elderly woman in a cohort sampled during active or convalescent COVID-19.

This clone was counted once. V is TRBV7-2 and J is TRBJ2-5, with D possibly being TRBD1 (5 bases). Germline assignment: CDR1 SGHTA and CDR2 FQGNSA. This CDR3 region has 12 residues. V was clipped by 2 bases and J by 10 bases, with 11 bases between them. The CDR3 loop reads CASSLNGHFQYF. CDR3 nucleotides: TGTGCCAGCAGCTTAAATGGACACTTCCAGTACTTC.

The chain employs TRBV28 and TRBJ1-4; 7 nucleotides line up with TRBD1. Germline CDR1 and CDR2: MDHEN and SYDVKM. With V trimmed by 5 bases and J by 8 bases, 11 bases remained unmatched. The CDR3 has 15 amino acids. In DNA, the CDR3 is TGTGCCAGCAGTACCGGACAGGTTACTAGGGAAAAACTGTTTTTT. Translating it yields CASSTGQVTREKLFF.

As concerns this clone: The sample carries other DNA sequences with the same CDR3. This rearrangement joins TRBV11-3 to TRBJ1-1; no clear D gene. CDR3 length: 13 amino acids. Germline V gene sequence: CDR1 SGHNT, CDR2 YENEEA. The V gene lost 3 bases and the J gene lost 2 bases, with 7 bases spanning the gap. The CDR3 protein is CASSFSGNTEAFF. CDR3 DNA: TGTGCCAGCAGCTTCAGCGGAAACACTGAAGCTTTCTTT.

The rearrangement links TRBV4-1 to TRBJ2-1; TRBD2 matches 9 bases. This CDR3 contains 18 residues. Germline CDR1 reads MGHRA; CDR2 reads YSYEKL. Trimming at V came to 0 bases and at J to 5 bases, leaving 11 bases not matched to a gene. CDR3 nucleotide sequence: TGCGCCAGCAGCCAAGATCCTCGCGGAGCGGGAGGAGACAATGAGCAGTTCTTC. This encodes CASSQDPRGAGGDNEQFF.

This clone was counted once. CDR3 nucleotides: TGTGCCAGCAGCGCCGGGACACTTAATTCACCCCTCCACTTT. It codes for CASSAGTLNSPLHF. The rearrangement uses TRBV6-5 and TRBJ1-6, with D possibly TRBD1 on 6 matching bases. The CDR3 is 14 residues long. V dropped 6 bases and J dropped 6 bases, with 12 bases sitting between them. CDR1 is MNHEY, CDR2 SVGAGI, per germline.

The chain joins TRBV7-9 to TRBJ1-3, with D possibly TRBD1 on 5 matching bases. The CDR3 is 14 residues long. V was trimmed by 4 bases and J by 4 bases, leaving 11 bases between them. The germline V gene encodes CDR1 SEHNR and CDR2 FQNEAQ (reference sequence). The CDR3 here is CASSSWRGGNTIYF. The CDR3 bases are TGTGCCAGCAGCTCCTGGCGGGGGGGAAACACCATATATTTT.

This clone has only a few counts. The J gene is TRBJ2-7, the V gene TRBV18; 12 nucleotides agree with TRBD2. Germline CDR1 reads KGHSH; CDR2 reads LQKENI. There are 17 residues in the CDR3. Trimming cost V 3 bases and J 3 bases; bases outside gene matches: 9. The CDR3 DNA reads as TGTGCCAGCTCACCGGTGACTAGCGGGGGACGACACTACGAGCAGTACTTC. It codes for CASSPVTSGGRHYEQYF.

The chain uses TRBV11-2 and TRBJ2-2; 9 bases are shared with TRBD1. V gave up 0 bases and J gave up 3 bases; unmatched junction bases: 2. The CDR3 sequence is 16 residues long. Germline lookup yields CDR1 SGHAT and CDR2 FQNNGV. CDR3 coding DNA: TGTGCCAGCAGCTTAGACTGGACAGGGGACACCGGGGAGCTGTTTTTT. It translates to CASSLDWTGDTGELFF.

The genes are TRBV5-4 and TRBJ2-1, with D unresolved. This CDR3 is built from 16 residues. Between the trimmed V and J ends, which lost 3 bases and 0 bases, there was a span of 13 bases. Germline CDR1 and CDR2: SGHNT and YYREEE (reference sequence). This CDR3 is CASSSGVGNSYNEQFF. The CDR3 DNA is TGTGCCAGCAGCTCTGGAGTTGGCAACTCCTACAATGAGCAGTTCTTC.

This chain joins TRBV5-1 and TRBJ2-5; maybe TRBD2 (5 bases). CDR3 length equals 14 residues. The V gene lost 2 bases and the J gene lost 1 base, with 9 bases spanning the gap. Germline V gene data show CDR1 as SGHRS and CDR2 as YFSETQ. The CDR3 DNA reads as TGCGCCAGCAGCTTAGTCGGGGTCCAAGAGACCCAGTACTTC. Amino acid sequence: CASSLVGVQETQYF.

The gene calls are TRBV5-6 and TRBJ2-7, with 7 bases identical to TRBD2. The V and J ends lost 4 bases and 0 bases, in that order; junction bases with no gene match: 7. CDR1 is SGHDT and CDR2 is YYEEEE in the germline V gene. CDR3 length equals 15 residues. CDR3 nucleotide sequence: TGTGCCAGCAGCATCGGAGGGACTACCTCCTACGAGCAGTACTTC. It is translated as CASSIGGTTSYEQYF.

The CDR3 DNA sequence: TGTGCCAGTAGTATGGGAGTTGCAACTAATGAAAAACTGTTTTTT. This encodes CASSMGVATNEKLFF. V usage is TRBV19 and J usage is TRBJ1-4; no clear D gene. This CDR3 has 15 residues. The ends were cut back, 3 bases at V and 0 bases at J, with 8 bases in the middle. Germline CDR1 is LNHDA and CDR2 is SQIVND (reference sequence).

This chain uses TRBV5-4 with TRBJ2-5, with D maybe TRBD2 (5 bases). The CDR3 spans 12 residues. V was clipped by 2 bases and J by 3 bases, with 5 bases between them. CDR1 and CDR2 from the germline V gene are SGHNT and YYREEE (reference sequence). CDR3 sequence: CASSFGKETQYF. CDR3 nucleotides: TGTGCCAGCAGCTTCGGGAAAGAGACCCAGTACTTC.

The chain combines TRBV9 with TRBJ2-7; D is ambiguous. The length of the CDR3 is 15 residues. The germline V gene has CDR1 SGDLS and CDR2 YYNGEE. V lost 3 bases and J lost 2, with 15 bases in between. This chain's CDR3 is CASSESPAATYEQYF. The CDR3 nucleotides read TGTGCCAGCAGCGAAAGCCCCGCTGCCACCTACGAGCAGTACTTC.

This chain joins TRBV19 and TRBJ2-2; D is perhaps TRBD2 (5 bases). This CDR3 has 14 amino acids. V lost 7 bases and J lost 4, with 13 bases in between. CDR1 is LNHDA and CDR2 is SQIVND in the germline V gene (reference sequence). This chain's CDR3 is CASTDRSGTGELFF. The CDR3 bases are TGTGCCAGTACGGATCGAAGCGGCACCGGGGAGCTGTTTTTT.

This chain joins TRBV9 and TRBJ2-7, with 7 bases fitting TRBD1. V shed 3 bases, J shed 6 bases, and the junction held 6 bases outside the gene matches. There are 13 residues in the CDR3. Germline V gives CDR1 SGDLS, CDR2 YYNGEE. In DNA, the CDR3 is TGTGCCAGCAGCGCTACAGGGGTCTCCGAGCAGTACGTC. Amino acids: CASSATGVSEQYV.

The V call is TRBV5-4, the J call TRBJ1-5; TRBD1 aligns across 7 bases. Per germline, CDR1 SGHNT and CDR2 YYREEE (reference sequence). Losses at the gene ends were 1 base for V and 1 base for J; bases not matched to a gene: 8. The CDR3 loop spans 17 amino acids. CDR3 protein: CASSLSPPTGSNQPQHF. DNA for the CDR3: TGTGCCAGCAGCTTGAGTCCCCCGACAGGGAGCAATCAGCCCCAGCATTTT.

This clone occurred once. The gene calls are TRBV19 and TRBJ1-2; maybe TRBD1 (5 bases). The V end lost 3 bases, the J end lost 6 bases, and 17 bases lay between the germline ends. This CDR3 has 15 amino acids. Germline CDR1 LNHDA, CDR2 SQIVND (reference sequence). CDR3 amino acids: CASSIEWRGGHGYTF. The CDR3 nucleotides are TGTGCCAGTAGTATTGAATGGAGGGGCGGGCATGGCTACACCTTC.

The V call is TRBV11-3, the J call TRBJ1-2; D uncertain. CDR3 length: 14 residues. V lost 1 base to trimming and J lost 5 bases, with 11 bases between them. The germline V gene has CDR1 SGHNT and CDR2 YENEEA. CDR3 region: CASSLGQEAYGYTF. As DNA, the CDR3 is TGTGCCAGCAGCTTAGGCCAGGAAGCATATGGCTACACCTTC.

J is TRBJ1-6 and V is TRBV30; D is uncertain. Germline-derived CDR1 and CDR2 are GTSNPN and SVGIG (reference sequence). The CDR3 is made up of 13 amino acids. V lost 2 bases and J lost 10, with 12 bases in between. This chain's CDR3 is CAWSSTLQSPLHF. CDR3 DNA sequence: TGTGCCTGGAGTTCCACTCTCCAATCACCCCTCCACTTT.